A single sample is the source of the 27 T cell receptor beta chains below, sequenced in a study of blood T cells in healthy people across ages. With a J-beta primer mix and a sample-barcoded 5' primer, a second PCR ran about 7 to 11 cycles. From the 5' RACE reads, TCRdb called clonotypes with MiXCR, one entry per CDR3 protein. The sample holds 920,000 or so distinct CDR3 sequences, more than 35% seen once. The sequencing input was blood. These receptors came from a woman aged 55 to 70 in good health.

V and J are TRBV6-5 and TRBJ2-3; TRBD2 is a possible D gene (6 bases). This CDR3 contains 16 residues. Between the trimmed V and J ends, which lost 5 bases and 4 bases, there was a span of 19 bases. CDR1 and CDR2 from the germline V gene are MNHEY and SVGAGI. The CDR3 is CASSRRTTKRSDTQYF. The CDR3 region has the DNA TGTGCCAGCAGTCGTAGGACTACCAAAAGATCAGATACGCAGTATTTT.

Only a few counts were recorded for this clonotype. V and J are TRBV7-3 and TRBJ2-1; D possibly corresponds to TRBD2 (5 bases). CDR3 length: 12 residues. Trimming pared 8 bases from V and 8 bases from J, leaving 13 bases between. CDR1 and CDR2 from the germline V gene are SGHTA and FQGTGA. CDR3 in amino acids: CASSRGNDEQFF. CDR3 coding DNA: TGTGCCAGCTCCCGGGGAAATGATGAGCAGTTCTTC.

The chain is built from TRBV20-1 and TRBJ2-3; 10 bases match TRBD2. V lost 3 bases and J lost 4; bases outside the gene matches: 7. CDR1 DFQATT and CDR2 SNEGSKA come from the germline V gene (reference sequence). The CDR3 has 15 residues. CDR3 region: CSASDLAGVPDTQYF. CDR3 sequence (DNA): TGCAGTGCTAGCGATCTAGCGGGAGTGCCAGATACGCAGTATTTT.

The CDR3 reads CSARKQGFRETQYF. The DNA of the CDR3 is TGCAGTGCTAGAAAACAGGGGTTTAGAGAGACCCAGTACTTC. This chain links TRBV20-1 with TRBJ2-5; 7 bases match TRBD1. The CDR3 runs to 14 residues. Germline assignment: CDR1 DFQATT and CDR2 SNEGSKA (reference sequence). Unmatched junction bases numbered 7, after V lost 2 bases and J lost 4 bases.

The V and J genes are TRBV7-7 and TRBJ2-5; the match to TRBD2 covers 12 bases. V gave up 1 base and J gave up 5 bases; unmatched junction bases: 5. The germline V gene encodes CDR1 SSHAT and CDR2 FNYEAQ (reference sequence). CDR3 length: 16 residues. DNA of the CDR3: TGTGCCAGCAGCTTAGTGACTAGCGGGAGTGGGGAGACCCAGTACTTC. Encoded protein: CASSLVTSGSGETQYF.

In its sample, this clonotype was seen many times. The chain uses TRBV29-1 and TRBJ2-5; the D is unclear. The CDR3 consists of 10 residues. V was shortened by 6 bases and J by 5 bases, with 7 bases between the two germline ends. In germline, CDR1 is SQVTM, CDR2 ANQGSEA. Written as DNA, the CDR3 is TGCAGCGTCAAAGTGGAGACCCAGTACTTC. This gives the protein CSVKVETQYF. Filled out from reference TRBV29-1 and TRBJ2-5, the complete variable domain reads SAVISQKPSRDICQRGTSLTIQCQVDSQVTMMFWYRQQPGQSLTLIATANQGSEATYESGFVIDKFPISRPNLTFSTLTVSNMSPEDSSIYLCSVKVETQYFGPGTRLLVL.

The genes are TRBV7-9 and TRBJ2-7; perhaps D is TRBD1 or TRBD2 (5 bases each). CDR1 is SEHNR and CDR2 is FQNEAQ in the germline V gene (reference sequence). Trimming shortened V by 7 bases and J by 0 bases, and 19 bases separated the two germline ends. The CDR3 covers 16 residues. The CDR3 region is CASNYVGEGSSYEQYF. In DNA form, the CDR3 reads TGTGCCAGCAACTACGTTGGCGAGGGGAGCTCCTACGAGCAGTACTTC.

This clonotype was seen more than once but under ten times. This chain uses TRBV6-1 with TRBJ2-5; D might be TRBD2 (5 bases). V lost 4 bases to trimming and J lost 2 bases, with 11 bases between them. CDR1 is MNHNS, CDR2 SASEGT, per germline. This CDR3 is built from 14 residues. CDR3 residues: CASSGTRTQETQYF. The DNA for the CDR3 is TGTGCCAGCAGTGGGACTCGAACACAAGAGACCCAGTACTTC.

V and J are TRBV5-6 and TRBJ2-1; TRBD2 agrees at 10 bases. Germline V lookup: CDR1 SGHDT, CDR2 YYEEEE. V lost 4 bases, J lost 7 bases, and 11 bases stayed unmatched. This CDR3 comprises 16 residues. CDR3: CASSPILAGESNEQFF. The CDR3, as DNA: TGTGCCAGCAGCCCAATCCTAGCGGGAGAGAGTAATGAGCAGTTCTTC.

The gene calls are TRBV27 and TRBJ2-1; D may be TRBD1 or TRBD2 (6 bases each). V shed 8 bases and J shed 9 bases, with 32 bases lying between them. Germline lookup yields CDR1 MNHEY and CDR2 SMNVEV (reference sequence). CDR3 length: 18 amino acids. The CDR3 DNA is TGTGCCAGCTCCGGGGGCACTAGAAGGGGCTCCTTTGTGAGTGAGCAGTTCTTC. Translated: CASSGGTRRGSFVSEQFF.

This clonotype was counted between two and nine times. The DNA for the CDR3 is TGTGCCAGCAGCAAAGGACAAGCTCTCTCTGGGGCCAACGTCCTGACTTTC. Its translation: CASSKGQALSGANVLTF. The chain uses TRBV7-2 and TRBJ2-6; D perhaps matches TRBD1 (5 bases). Germline-derived CDR1 and CDR2 are SGHTA and FQGNSA. This CDR3 has 17 amino acids. The V end lost 5 bases, the J end lost 0 bases, and 14 bases lay between the germline ends.

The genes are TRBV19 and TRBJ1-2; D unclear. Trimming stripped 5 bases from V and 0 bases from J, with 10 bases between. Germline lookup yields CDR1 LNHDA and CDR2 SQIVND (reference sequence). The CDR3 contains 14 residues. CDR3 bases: TGTGCCAGTAGTGTCCTCAAGACTAACTATGGCTACACCTTC. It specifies CASSVLKTNYGYTF. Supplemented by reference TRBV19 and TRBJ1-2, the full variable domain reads DGGITQSPKYLFRKEGQNVTLSCEQNLNHDAMYWYRQDPGQGLRLIYYSQIVNDFQKGDIAEGYSVSREKKESFPLTVTSAQKNPTAFYLCASSVLKTNYGYTFGSGTRLTVV.

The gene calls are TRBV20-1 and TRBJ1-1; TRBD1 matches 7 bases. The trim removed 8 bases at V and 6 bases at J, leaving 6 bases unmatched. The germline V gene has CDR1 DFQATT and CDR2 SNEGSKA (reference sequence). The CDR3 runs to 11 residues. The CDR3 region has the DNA TGCAGTACAGAGACAGGGTCTGAAGCTTTCTTT. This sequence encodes CSTETGSEAFF.

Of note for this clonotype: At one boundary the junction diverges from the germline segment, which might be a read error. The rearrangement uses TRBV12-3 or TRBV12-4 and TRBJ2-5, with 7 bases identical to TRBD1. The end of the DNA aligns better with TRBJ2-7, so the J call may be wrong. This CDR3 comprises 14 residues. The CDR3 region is CAGSRGGLLFEQYF. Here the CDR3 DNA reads TGTGCCGGCAGCCGAGGGGGCCTTCTTTTCGAGCAGTACTTC.

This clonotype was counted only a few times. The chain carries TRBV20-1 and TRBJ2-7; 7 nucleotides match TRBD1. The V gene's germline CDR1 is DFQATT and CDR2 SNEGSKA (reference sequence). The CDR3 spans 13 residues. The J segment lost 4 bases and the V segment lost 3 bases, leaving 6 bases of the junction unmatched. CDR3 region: CSARGTATYEQYF. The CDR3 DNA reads TGCAGTGCTAGGGGGACAGCCACTTACGAGCAGTACTTC.

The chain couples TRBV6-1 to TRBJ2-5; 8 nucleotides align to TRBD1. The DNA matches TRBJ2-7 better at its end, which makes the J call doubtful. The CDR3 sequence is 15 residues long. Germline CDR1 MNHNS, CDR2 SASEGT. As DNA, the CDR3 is TGTGCCAGCAGTGAAGCTCTTGGGACAGGCCACGAGCAGTACTTC. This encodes CASSEALGTGHEQYF.

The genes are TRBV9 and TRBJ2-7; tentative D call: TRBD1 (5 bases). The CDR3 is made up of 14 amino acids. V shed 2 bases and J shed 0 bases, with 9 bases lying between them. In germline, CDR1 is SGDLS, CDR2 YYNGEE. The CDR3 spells CASSVQGSSYEQYF. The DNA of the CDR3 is TGTGCCAGCAGCGTCCAGGGATCCTCCTACGAGCAGTACTTC. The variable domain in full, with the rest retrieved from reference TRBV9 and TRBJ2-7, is DSGVTQTPKHLITATGQRVTLRCSPRSGDLSVYWYQQSLDQGLQFLIQYYNGEERAKGNILERFSAQQFPDLHSELNLSSLELGDSALYFCASSVQGSSYEQYFGPGTRLTVT.

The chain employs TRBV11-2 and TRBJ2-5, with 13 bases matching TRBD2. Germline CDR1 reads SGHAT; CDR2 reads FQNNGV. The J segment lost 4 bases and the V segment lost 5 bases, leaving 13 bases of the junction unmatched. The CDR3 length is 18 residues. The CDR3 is CASSRTSGSPQAPETQYF. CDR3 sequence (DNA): TGTGCCAGCAGCAGGACTAGCGGGAGCCCCCAAGCTCCAGAGACCCAGTACTTC.

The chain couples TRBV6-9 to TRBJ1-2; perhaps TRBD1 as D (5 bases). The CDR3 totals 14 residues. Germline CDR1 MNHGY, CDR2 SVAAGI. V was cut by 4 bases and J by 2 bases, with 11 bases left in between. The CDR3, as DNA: TGTGCCAGCAGTTCCAGGGACGAGAACTATGGCTACACCTTC. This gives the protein CASSSRDENYGYTF.

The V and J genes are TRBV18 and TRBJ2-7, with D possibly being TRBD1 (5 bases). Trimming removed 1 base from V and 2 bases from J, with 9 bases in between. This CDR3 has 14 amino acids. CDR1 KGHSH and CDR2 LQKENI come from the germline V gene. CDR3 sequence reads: CASSPQDKTYEQYF. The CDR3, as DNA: TGTGCCAGCTCACCACAGGACAAAACCTACGAGCAGTACTTC. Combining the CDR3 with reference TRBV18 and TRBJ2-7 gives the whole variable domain NAGVMQNPRHLVRRRGQEARLRCSPMKGHSHVYWYRQLPEEGLKFMVYLQKENIIDESGMPKERFSAEFPKEGPSILRIQQVVRGDSAAYFCASSPQDKTYEQYFGPGTRLTVT.

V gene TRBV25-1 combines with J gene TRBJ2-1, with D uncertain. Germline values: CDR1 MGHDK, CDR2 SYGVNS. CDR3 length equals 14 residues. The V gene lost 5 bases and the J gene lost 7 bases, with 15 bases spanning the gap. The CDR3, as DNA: TGTGCCAGCAGTCCCGATGGCAGGCCGAATGAGCAGTTCTTC. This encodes CASSPDGRPNEQFF. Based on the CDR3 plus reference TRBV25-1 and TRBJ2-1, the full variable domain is EADIYQTPRYLVIGTGKKITLECSQTMGHDKMYWYQQDPGMELHLIHYSYGVNSTEKGDLSSESTVSRIRTEHFPLTLESARPSHTSQYLCASSPDGRPNEQFFGPGTRLTVL.

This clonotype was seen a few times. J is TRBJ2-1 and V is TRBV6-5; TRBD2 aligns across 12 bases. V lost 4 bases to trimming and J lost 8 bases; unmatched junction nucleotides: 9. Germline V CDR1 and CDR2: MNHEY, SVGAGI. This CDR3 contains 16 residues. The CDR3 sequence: CASSSQTSGSLYEQFF. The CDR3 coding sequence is TGTGCCAGCAGTTCCCAGACTAGCGGGAGTTTATATGAGCAGTTCTTC.

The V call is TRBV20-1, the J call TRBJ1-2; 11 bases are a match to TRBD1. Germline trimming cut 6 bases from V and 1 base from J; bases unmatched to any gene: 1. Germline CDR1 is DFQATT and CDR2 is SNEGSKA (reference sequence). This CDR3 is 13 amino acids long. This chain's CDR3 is CSAGTGGNYGYTF. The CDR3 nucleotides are TGCAGTGCAGGGACAGGGGGTAACTATGGCTACACCTTC.

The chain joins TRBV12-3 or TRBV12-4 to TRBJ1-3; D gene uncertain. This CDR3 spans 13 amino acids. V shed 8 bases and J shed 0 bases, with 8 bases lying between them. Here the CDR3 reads CASRLFSGNTIYF. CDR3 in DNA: TGTGCCAGCCGACTGTTCTCTGGAAACACCATATATTTT.

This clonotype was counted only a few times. CDR3 bases: TGTGCCAGCAGTGGACCTAGCGGGCATAGCTCCTACAATGAGCAGTTCTTC. Amino acid sequence: CASSGPSGHSSYNEQFF. The chain links TRBV6-1 to TRBJ2-1; 8 bases agree with TRBD2. CDR1 and CDR2 (germline): MNHNS, SASEGT. Losses at the gene ends were 4 bases for V and 0 bases for J; bases not matched to a gene: 8. This CDR3 spans 17 amino acids.

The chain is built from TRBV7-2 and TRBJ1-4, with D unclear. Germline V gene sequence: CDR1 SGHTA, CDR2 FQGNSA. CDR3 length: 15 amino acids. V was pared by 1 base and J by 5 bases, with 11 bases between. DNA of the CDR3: TGTGCCAGCAGCTTAGGTGAAGTGCTCAATGAAAAACTGTTTTTT. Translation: CASSLGEVLNEKLFF.

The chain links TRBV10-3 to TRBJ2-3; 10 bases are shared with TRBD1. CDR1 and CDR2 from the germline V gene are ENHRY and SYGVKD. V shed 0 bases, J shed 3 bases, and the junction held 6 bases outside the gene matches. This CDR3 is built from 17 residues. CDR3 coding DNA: TGTGCCATCAGTGAGTCGTTGGGGACAGGGGTGACAGATACGCAGTATTTT. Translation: CAISESLGTGVTDTQYF.